One and the same sample provided the 11 T cell receptor beta chains below, sequenced in a study of OX40 agonist ivuxolimab in advanced cancers. TCRdb's copy holds only in-frame clones and misses some; the assay was immunoSEQ multiplex PCR. The sample contains 55,000 to 80,000 clones, about 86% of which appear only once. The input for sequencing was CD4+ or CD8+ T cells sorted from blood, taken in a trial of the OX40 agonist ivuxolimab. These receptors were obtained from an adult with an advanced solid tumor such as melanoma, head and neck, liver or kidney cancer.

The rearrangement uses TRBV25-1 and TRBJ1-6, with a tentative D call TRBD1 (6 bases). This CDR3 spans 14 amino acids. Germline lookup yields CDR1 MGHDK and CDR2 SYGVNS. The V end was cut by 5 bases, the J end by 7 bases, with 12 bases between. CDR3 bases: TGTGCCAGCAGTTGGACAGCGCGGAATTCACCCCTCCACTTT. It yields the protein CASSWTARNSPLHF.

V is TRBV4-3 and J is TRBJ1-2, with a possible D match to TRBD1 (5 bases). Germline CDR1 reads LGHNA; CDR2 reads YSLEER. V dropped 3 bases and J dropped 4 bases, with 15 bases sitting between them. The length of the CDR3 is 15 residues. CDR3 amino acids: CASSHLTPTVYGYTF. The DNA of the CDR3 is TGCGCCAGCAGCCACCTTACCCCGACAGTCTATGGCTACACCTTC.

The CDR3 is CASSSRDEKLFF. The CDR3 DNA sequence: TGTGCCAGCAGTTCCAGGGATGAAAAACTGTTTTTT. The chain uses TRBV7-9 and TRBJ1-4; D might be TRBD1 (5 bases). V shed 6 bases and J shed 6 bases, with 8 bases lying between them. CDR1 and CDR2 (germline): SEHNR, FQNEAQ (reference sequence). The CDR3 sequence is 12 residues long. Using reference TRBV7-9 and TRBJ1-4 for the parts outside the CDR3, the full variable domain is DTGVSQNPRHKITKRGQNVTFRCDPISEHNRLYWYRQTLGQGPEFLTYFQNEAQLEKSRLLSDRFSAERPKGSFSTLEIQRTEQGDSAMYLCASSSRDEKLFFGSGTQLSVL.

This clone has just one count. This chain uses TRBV6-5 with TRBJ2-3; 13 bases are a match to TRBD2. Germline V lookup: CDR1 MNHEY, CDR2 SVGAGI. There are 14 residues in the CDR3. The V gene end was trimmed by 5 bases and the J gene end by 15 bases; junction bases not matched to a gene: 11. CDR3 DNA: TGTGCCAGCAGTCGCCCGGGACTAGCGGGGCCGCCCTATTTT. Translating it yields CASSRPGLAGPPYF.

The rearrangement uses TRBV2 and TRBJ2-7, with a possible D match to TRBD1 (6 bases). Germline CDR1 SNHLY, CDR2 FYNNEI. Trimming pared 6 bases from V and 2 bases from J, leaving 20 bases between. The CDR3 sequence is 16 residues long. CDR3 region: CASREQGPVNTYEQYF. DNA for the CDR3: TGTGCCAGCAGGGAACAGGGACCCGTAAACACCTACGAGCAGTACTTC.

Concerning this clone: The sample contains more than one DNA sequence encoding this CDR3. This chain uses TRBV6-6 with TRBJ2-7; 10 bases are a match to TRBD1. Germline lookup yields CDR1 MNHNY and CDR2 SVGAGI (reference sequence). The CDR3 runs to 15 residues. V lost 0 bases and J lost 3; bases outside the gene matches: 2. The CDR3 protein is CASSYSGQGNYEQYF. The CDR3 nucleotides read TGTGCCAGCAGTTACTCGGGACAGGGGAACTACGAGCAGTACTTC.

The rearrangement links TRBV5-4 to TRBJ2-3, with D perhaps TRBD2 (5 bases). The CDR3 contains 13 residues. CDR1 and CDR2 (germline): SGHNT, YYREEE (reference sequence). Trimming cost V 0 bases and J 6 bases, with 8 bases left between them. The CDR3 reads CASSLGSEDTQYF. The CDR3 coding sequence is TGTGCCAGCAGCTTGGGTAGCGAGGATACGCAGTATTTT.

The V gene is TRBV5-3, the J gene TRBJ2-1, with D maybe TRBD2 (6 bases). TRBV5-3 is an ORF; its function is uncertain. The CDR3 spans 18 residues. V shed 3 bases and J shed 3 bases, with 22 bases lying between them. As DNA, the CDR3 is TGTGCCAGAAGCTGGGGGAGTGTAGCGGCAAGCTACTACAATGAGCAGTTCTTC. It codes for CARSWGSVAASYYNEQFF.

The rearrangement uses TRBV5-6 and TRBJ1-1; D is uncertain. The germline CDR1 and CDR2 sequences are SGHDT and YYEEEE. CDR3 length equals 11 residues. V lost 3 bases, J lost 11 bases, and 11 bases lay in between. For the CDR3, the DNA is TGTGCCAGCAGCTCGGACCGTAGGGCTTTCTTT. Encoded protein: CASSSDRRAFF.

The J gene is TRBJ2-7, the V gene TRBV4-3; 9 bases agree with TRBD1. The germline CDR1 and CDR2 sequences are LGHNA and YSLEER. Losses at the gene ends were 2 bases for V and 6 bases for J; bases not matched to a gene: 14. The CDR3 sequence is 17 residues long. The chain's CDR3 is CASSQKRTGTGRVEQYF. CDR3 nucleotide sequence: TGCGCCAGCAGCCAAAAAAGGACCGGGACAGGGAGGGTCGAGCAGTACTTC.

The chain couples TRBV7-2 to TRBJ1-1; tentative D call: TRBD1 (5 bases). With 5 bases removed from V and 1 base from J, the gap between germline ends came to 14 bases. The CDR3 extends over 15 amino acids. Germline lookup yields CDR1 SGHTA and CDR2 FQGNSA. In DNA form, the CDR3 reads TGTGCCAGCAGCCGGTTTGGCGGGGCGAACACTGAAGCTTTCTTT. It encodes CASSRFGGANTEAFF. The complete variable domain, with remaining parts taken from reference TRBV7-2 and TRBJ1-1, reads GAGVSQSPSNKVTEKGKDVELRCDPISGHTALYWYRQSLGQGLEFLIYFQGNSAPDKSGLPSDRFSAERTGGSVSTLTIQRTQQEDSAVYLCASSRFGGANTEAFFGQGTRLTVV.